The 10 T cell receptor beta chains in this list originate from one sample, sequenced in a study of CD8 T cells in Susac syndrome (dated 2019 in TCRdb). The library came from the immunoSEQ multiplex PCR assay. RNA was extracted using the RNeasy kit, and roughly 0.45 to 1 microgram was reverse transcribed with random hexamers. TCRdb applied fastp at Q25 and MiXCR to the public reads, then kept only in-frame beta chains. Under each unique CDR3 protein, matching rows form one entry showing the most common genes and DNA. A total of about 76,000 distinct CDR3 sequences appear in this sample, under 95% of them only once. Less than 0.55% of the sample goes to the ten largest clones. Specimen: CD8+ T cells from PBMCs. All receptors come from a human donor with Susac syndrome.

The V call is TRBV14, the J call TRBJ2-3; tentative D call: TRBD2 (5 bases). This CDR3 is 17 amino acids long. Germline loops: CDR1 SGHDN, CDR2 FVKESK. V dropped 0 bases and J dropped 7 bases, with 20 bases sitting between them. The CDR3 loop reads CASSQDQRLPSFYTQYF. The CDR3 DNA follows: TGTGCCAGCAGCCAAGATCAGCGGCTGCCGTCGTTTTATACGCAGTATTTT.

The V gene is TRBV7-9, the J gene TRBJ2-7; D call uncertain. Germline CDR1 reads SEHNR; CDR2 reads FQNEAQ (reference sequence). Trimming left V 4 bases short and J 5 bases short, with 9 bases between. This CDR3 has 12 amino acids. Here the CDR3 DNA reads TGTGCCAGCAGCTCGTTAGTAGACGAGCAGTACTTC. It encodes CASSSLVDEQYF. Based on the CDR3 plus reference TRBV7-9 and TRBJ2-7, the full variable domain is DTGVSQNPRHKITKRGQNVTFRCDPISEHNRLYWYRQTLGQGPEFLTYFQNEAQLEKSRLLSDRFSAERPKGSFSTLEIQRTEQGDSAMYLCASSSLVDEQYFGPGTRLTVT.

The chain links TRBV2 to TRBJ2-1; 10 bases agree with TRBD2. V was clipped by 3 bases and J by 6 bases; unmatched bases: 5. Germline V CDR1 and CDR2: SNHLY, FYNNEI. The CDR3 has 15 residues. The CDR3 region is CASSESGGGGNEQFF. For the CDR3, the DNA is TGTGCCAGCAGTGAGAGCGGGGGGGGCGGCAATGAGCAGTTCTTC.

The V and J genes are TRBV6-1 and TRBJ2-7, with 7 nucleotides matching TRBD1. J gave up 2 bases and V 3 bases, and 1 base lay outside the gene matches. The CDR3 has 13 residues. Germline lookup yields CDR1 MNHNS and CDR2 SASEGT. CDR3 loop: CASSDGTAYEQYF. The CDR3 DNA reads TGTGCCAGCAGTGACGGGACAGCCTACGAGCAGTACTTC.

This sequence joins TRBV7-9 and TRBJ1-1; D gene unclear. Germline V gene sequence: CDR1 SEHNR, CDR2 FQNEAQ (reference sequence). The CDR3 consists of 17 residues. The V end was cut by 1 base, the J end by 0 bases, with 15 bases between. CDR3 in DNA: TGTGCCAGCAGCTTAGGTCGTGAAAAGGGAATGAACACTGAAGCTTTCTTT. Translated: CASSLGREKGMNTEAFF. Based on the CDR3 plus reference TRBV7-9 and TRBJ1-1, the full variable domain is DTGVSQNPRHKITKRGQNVTFRCDPISEHNRLYWYRQTLGQGPEFLTYFQNEAQLEKSRLLSDRFSAERPKGSFSTLEIQRTEQGDSAMYLCASSLGREKGMNTEAFFGQGTRLTVV.

The chain employs TRBV6-1 and TRBJ2-1; no clear D gene. V lost 0 bases and J lost 4, with 13 bases in between. The CDR3 totals 16 residues. Looked up from germline, CDR1 is MNHNS and CDR2 is SASEGT. In nucleotides, the CDR3 is TGTGCCAGCAGTGAAGCGTTGGCGATGGGGTACAATGAGCAGTTCTTC. It specifies CASSEALAMGYNEQFF.

The chain employs TRBV5-1 and TRBJ1-1; maybe TRBD1 (6 bases). The CDR3 length is 13 residues. V was clipped by 5 bases and J by 1 base, with 9 bases between them. Germline CDR1 and CDR2: SGHRS and YFSETQ. This CDR3 is CASRQDRNTEAFF. The CDR3 DNA reads TGCGCCAGCAGACAGGACAGGAACACTGAAGCTTTCTTT. The variable domain in full, completed from reference TRBV5-1 and TRBJ1-1, reads KAGVTQTPRYLIKTRGQQVTLSCSPISGHRSVSWYQQTPGQGLQFLFEYFSETQRNKGNFPGRFSGRQFSNSRSEMNVSTLELGDSALYLCASRQDRNTEAFFGQGTRLTVV.

V and J are TRBV9 and TRBJ2-3; 7 bases align to TRBD2. Germline CDR1 reads SGDLS; CDR2 reads YYNGEE. The V gene end was trimmed by 2 bases and the J gene end by 3 bases; junction bases not matched to a gene: 9. There are 16 residues in the CDR3. CDR3 amino acids: CASSVERGQGTDTQYF. CDR3 in DNA: TGTGCCAGCAGCGTTGAGCGGGGCCAAGGGACAGATACGCAGTATTTT. Full variable domain (rest looked up from reference TRBV9 and TRBJ2-3): DSGVTQTPKHLITATGQRVTLRCSPRSGDLSVYWYQQSLDQGLQFLIQYYNGEERAKGNILERFSAQQFPDLHSELNLSSLELGDSALYFCASSVERGQGTDTQYFGPGTRLTVL.

The chain has TRBV5-5 and TRBJ1-1; D remains ambiguous. The CDR3 extends over 16 amino acids. Deletions cut 3 bases from V and 8 bases from J, with 23 bases between. The germline CDR1 and CDR2 sequences are SGHKS and YYEKEE (reference sequence). CDR3 in DNA: TGTGCCAGCAGCTGGACGGAGACAATCGCGCTTACGGAAGCTTTCTTT. It is translated as CASSWTETIALTEAFF.

The V and J genes are TRBV7-2 and TRBJ2-1, with TRBD2 matching 8 bases. Germline loops: CDR1 SGHTA, CDR2 FQGNSA. Trimming removed 3 bases from V and 7 bases from J; junction bases left unmatched: 11. This CDR3 is built from 16 residues. The CDR3 nucleotides read TGTGCCAGCAGCTTCCGATTGGGCGGGGGGTTGAATGAGCAGTTCTTC. This gives the protein CASSFRLGGGLNEQFF.